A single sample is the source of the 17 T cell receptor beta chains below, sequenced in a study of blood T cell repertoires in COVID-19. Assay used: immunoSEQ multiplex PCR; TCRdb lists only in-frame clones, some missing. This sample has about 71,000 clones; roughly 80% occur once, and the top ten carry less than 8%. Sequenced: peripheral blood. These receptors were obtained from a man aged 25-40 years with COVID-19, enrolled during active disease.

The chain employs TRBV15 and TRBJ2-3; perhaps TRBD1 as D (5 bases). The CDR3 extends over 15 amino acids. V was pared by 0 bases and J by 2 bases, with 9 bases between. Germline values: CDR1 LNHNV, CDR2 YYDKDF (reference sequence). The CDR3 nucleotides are TGTGCCACCAGCAGAGATCCCAGGGTCACAGATACGCAGTATTTT. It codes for CATSRDPRVTDTQYF.

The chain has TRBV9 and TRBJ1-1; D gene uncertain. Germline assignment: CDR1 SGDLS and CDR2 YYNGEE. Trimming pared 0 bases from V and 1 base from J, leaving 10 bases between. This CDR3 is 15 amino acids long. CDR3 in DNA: TGTGCCAGCAGCGTAGCTACGGCGGCGAACACTGAAGCTTTCTTT. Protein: CASSVATAANTEAFF.

The CDR3 is CAWRPLASTDTQYF. DNA for the CDR3: TGTGCCTGGAGGCCATTAGCGAGCACAGATACGCAGTATTTT. The chain combines TRBV30 with TRBJ2-3; D is perhaps TRBD2 (5 bases). Deletions cut 3 bases from V and 0 bases from J, with 10 bases between. CDR3 size: 14 residues. CDR1 is GTSNPN, CDR2 SVGIG, per germline (reference sequence).

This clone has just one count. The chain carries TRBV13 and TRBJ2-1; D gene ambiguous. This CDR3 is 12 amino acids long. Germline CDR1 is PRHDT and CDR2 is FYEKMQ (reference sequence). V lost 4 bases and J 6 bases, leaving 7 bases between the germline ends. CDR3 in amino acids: CASSSIPNEQFF. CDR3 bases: TGTGCCAGCAGCTCAATCCCCAATGAGCAGTTCTTC.

In DNA, the CDR3 is TGTGCCAGCAGCTCACGACTAGCGGGGGCCTACGAGCAGTACTTC. Its translation is CASSSRLAGAYEQYF. This chain uses TRBV13 with TRBJ2-7; TRBD2 aligns across 12 bases. CDR1 is PRHDT and CDR2 is FYEKMQ in the germline V gene (reference sequence). V dropped 4 bases and J dropped 2; count of bases not matched to a gene: 3. This CDR3 is 15 amino acids long.

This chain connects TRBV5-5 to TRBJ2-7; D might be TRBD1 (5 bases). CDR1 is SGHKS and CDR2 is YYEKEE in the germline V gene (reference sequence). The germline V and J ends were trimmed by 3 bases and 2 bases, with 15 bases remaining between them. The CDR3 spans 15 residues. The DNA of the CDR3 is TGTGCCAGCAGCTCTCCGGACACCCGTACCTACGAGCAGTACTTC. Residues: CASSSPDTRTYEQYF. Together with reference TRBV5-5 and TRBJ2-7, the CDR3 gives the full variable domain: DAGVTQSPTHLIKTRGQQVTLRCSPISGHKSVSWYQQVLGQGPQFIFQYYEKEERGRGNFPDRFSARQFPNYSSELNVNALLLGDSALYLCASSSPDTRTYEQYFGPGTRLTVT.

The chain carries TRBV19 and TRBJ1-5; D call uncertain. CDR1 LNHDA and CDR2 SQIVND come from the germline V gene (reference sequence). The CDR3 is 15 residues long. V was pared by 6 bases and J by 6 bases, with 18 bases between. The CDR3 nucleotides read TGTGCCAGTAGCCTAATAAATCCCCGAGCTCAGCCCCAGCATTTT. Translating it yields CASSLINPRAQPQHF.

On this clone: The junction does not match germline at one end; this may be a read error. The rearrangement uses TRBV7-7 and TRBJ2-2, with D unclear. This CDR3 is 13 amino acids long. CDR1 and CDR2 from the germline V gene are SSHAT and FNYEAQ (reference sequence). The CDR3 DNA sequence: TGTGCTAGCAGCTTAGACTTTTGGGGGGAGCTGTTTTTT. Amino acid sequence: CASSLDFWGELFF.

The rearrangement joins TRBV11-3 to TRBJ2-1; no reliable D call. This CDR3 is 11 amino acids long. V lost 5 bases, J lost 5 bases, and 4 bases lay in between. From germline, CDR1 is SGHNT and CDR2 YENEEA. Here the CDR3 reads CASSTNNEQFF. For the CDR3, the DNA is TGTGCCAGCAGCACAAACAATGAGCAGTTCTTC.

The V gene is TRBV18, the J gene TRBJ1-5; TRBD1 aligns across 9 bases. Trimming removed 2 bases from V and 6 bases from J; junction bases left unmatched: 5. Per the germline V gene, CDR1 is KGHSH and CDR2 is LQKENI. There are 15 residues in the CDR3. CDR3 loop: CASSPGGDRAQPQHF. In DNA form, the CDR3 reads TGTGCCAGCTCACCAGGCGGGGACAGGGCTCAGCCCCAGCATTTT.

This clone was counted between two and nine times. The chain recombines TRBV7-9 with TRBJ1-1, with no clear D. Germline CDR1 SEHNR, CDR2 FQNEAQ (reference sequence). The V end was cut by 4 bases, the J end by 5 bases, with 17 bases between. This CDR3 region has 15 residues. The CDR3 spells CASSSSVWRMTEAFF. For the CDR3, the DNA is TGTGCCAGCAGCTCCTCGGTGTGGAGGATGACTGAAGCTTTCTTT.

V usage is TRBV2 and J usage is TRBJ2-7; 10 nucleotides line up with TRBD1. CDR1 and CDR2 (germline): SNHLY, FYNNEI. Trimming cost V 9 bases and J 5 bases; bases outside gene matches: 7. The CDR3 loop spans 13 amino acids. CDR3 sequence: CARGGQGIDEQYF. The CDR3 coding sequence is TGTGCCAGGGGGGGACAGGGGATCGACGAGCAGTACTTC.

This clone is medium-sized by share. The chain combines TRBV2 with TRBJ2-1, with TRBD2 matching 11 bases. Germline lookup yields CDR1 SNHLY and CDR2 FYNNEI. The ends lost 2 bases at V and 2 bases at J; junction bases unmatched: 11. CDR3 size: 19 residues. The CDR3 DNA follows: TGTGCCAGCAGTGAATCGTTACGTACTAGCGGGAGTACCTACAATGAGCAGTTCTTC. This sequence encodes CASSESLRTSGSTYNEQFF.

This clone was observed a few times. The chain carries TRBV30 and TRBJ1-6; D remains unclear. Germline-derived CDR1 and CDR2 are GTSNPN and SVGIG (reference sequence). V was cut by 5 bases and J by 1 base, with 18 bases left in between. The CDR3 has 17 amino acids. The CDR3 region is CAWGIRPPGSYNSPLHF. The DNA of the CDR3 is TGTGCCTGGGGAATAAGACCGCCGGGGTCCTATAATTCACCCCTCCACTTT.

The CDR3 DNA reads as TGTGCCAGCAGCTTATTAGGACTAGCGGGAGTTGAGGCGCAGTATTTT. Residues: CASSLLGLAGVEAQYF. V is TRBV7-2 and J is TRBJ2-3; 13 nucleotides align to TRBD2. Germline V gene sequence: CDR1 SGHTA, CDR2 FQGNSA. The CDR3 spans 16 residues. The V and J ends lost 2 bases and 10 bases, in that order; junction bases with no gene match: 9.

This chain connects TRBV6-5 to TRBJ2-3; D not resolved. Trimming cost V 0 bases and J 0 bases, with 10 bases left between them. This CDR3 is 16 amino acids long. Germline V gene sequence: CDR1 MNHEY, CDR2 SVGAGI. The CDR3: CASSYSPQTSTDTQYF. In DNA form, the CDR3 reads TGTGCCAGCAGTTACTCCCCTCAAACTAGCACAGATACGCAGTATTTT.

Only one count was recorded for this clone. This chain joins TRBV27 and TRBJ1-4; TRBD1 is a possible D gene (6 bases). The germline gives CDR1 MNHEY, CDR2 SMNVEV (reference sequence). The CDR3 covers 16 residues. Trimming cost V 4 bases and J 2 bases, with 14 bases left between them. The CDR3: CASSSQGRATNEKLFF. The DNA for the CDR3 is TGTGCCAGCAGTTCCCAGGGGAGGGCTACTAATGAAAAACTGTTTTTT.